This T cell receptor beta chain was retrieved from a study of cytomegalovirus exposure and HLA in healthy donors. Using immunoSEQ multiplex PCR, the repertoire was profiled, and TCRdb retains in-frame clones only, with some absent. In the table there are approximately 150,000 clones, about nine tenths of which are singletons. The sequencing input was PBMCs. The clonotype comes from a man younger than 30 in good health and CMV-seropositive.

The CDR3 is CASSAQGPRGPQHF. CDR3 nucleotides: TGTGCCAGCAGTGCACAAGGACCTCGGGGGCCCCAGCATTTT. The chain carries TRBV2 and TRBJ1-5; the D is unclear. CDR1 and CDR2 (germline): SNHLY, FYNNEI. The CDR3 sequence is 14 residues long. V gave up 4 bases and J gave up 9 bases, with 16 bases separating them.